This T cell receptor beta chain was identified during a study of cytomegalovirus exposure and HLA in healthy donors. The wider study: The same platform was used for the 120 validation repertoires and the 600 to 850 first-cohort repertoires, a later analysis reported. Study conclusions and caveats: Investigators reported over 150 TCR beta chains as tied to cytomegalovirus. Usually a TCR sequence was rare, but some public TCRs were found in many donors.

The V gene's germline CDR1 is SGHVS and CDR2 FNYEAQ. This CDR3 has 17 amino acids. V dropped 4 bases and J dropped 3; count of bases not matched to a gene: 10. Method: immunoSEQ multiplex PCR; TCRdb's copy keeps in-frame clones and lacks some. Of roughly 120,000 clones listed, approximately 90% are singletons. This clone was counted once. The antigen remains unidentified. Sequencing used PBMCs. This TCR came from a woman aged 25-40 years in good health and CMV-seropositive. The V call is TRBV7-6, the J call TRBJ2-1, with 9 bases identical to TRBD2. The CDR3, as DNA: TGTGCCAGCAGCTCCCAGGTTTTGCGGGGGGGCTACAATGAGCAGTTCTTC. This encodes CASSSQVLRGGYNEQFF.